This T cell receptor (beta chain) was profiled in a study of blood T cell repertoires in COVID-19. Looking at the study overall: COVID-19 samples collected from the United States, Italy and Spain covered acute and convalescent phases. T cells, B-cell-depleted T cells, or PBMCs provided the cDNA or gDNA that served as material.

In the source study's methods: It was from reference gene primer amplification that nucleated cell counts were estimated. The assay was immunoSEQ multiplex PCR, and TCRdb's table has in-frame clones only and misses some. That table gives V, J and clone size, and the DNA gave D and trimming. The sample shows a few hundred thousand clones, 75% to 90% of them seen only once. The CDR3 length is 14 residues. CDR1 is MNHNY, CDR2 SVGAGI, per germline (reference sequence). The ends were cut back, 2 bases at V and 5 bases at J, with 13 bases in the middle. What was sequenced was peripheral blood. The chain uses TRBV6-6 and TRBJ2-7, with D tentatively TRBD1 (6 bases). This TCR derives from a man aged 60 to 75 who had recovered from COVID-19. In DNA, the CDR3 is TGTGCCAGCAGTTACCTTGGGGGCTCGGACGAGCAGTACTTC. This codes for CASSYLGGSDEQYF.